Below are 11 T cell receptor beta chains sequenced from a single sample in a study of T cell responses to AZD1222 COVID-19 vaccine. The data were produced by immunoSEQ multiplex PCR, yet TCRdb's version contains in-frame clones alone and is incomplete. The table has more than 110,000 clones, roughly 90% seen once. Here the sequenced sample was peripheral blood, taken on day 0 of AZD1222 vaccination. The source is an adult in good health.

The chain links TRBV18 to TRBJ2-1, with unresolved D. Per the germline V gene, CDR1 is KGHSH and CDR2 is LQKENI. This CDR3 region has 15 residues. The ends were cut back, 6 bases at V and 1 base at J, with 13 bases in the middle. Here the CDR3 reads CASSKPTPSYNEQFF. In nucleotides, the CDR3 is TGTGCCAGCTCCAAACCCACTCCATCCTACAATGAGCAGTTCTTC.

In its sample, this clone was seen a few times. This rearrangement joins TRBV6-1 to TRBJ2-1, with D possibly TRBD2 on 5 matching bases. V shed 0 bases and J shed 9 bases, with 15 bases lying between them. CDR3 length: 15 amino acids. Germline CDR1 MNHNS, CDR2 SASEGT. CDR3 bases: TGTGCCAGCAGTGAAGCGAGGGTAGGTCTGGCTGAGCAGTTCTTC. Protein product: CASSEARVGLAEQFF.

This chain uses TRBV19 with TRBJ2-2; 10 bases are shared with TRBD2. Germline V gene data show CDR1 as LNHDA and CDR2 as SQIVND (reference sequence). With V trimmed by 7 bases and J by 6 bases, 14 bases remained unmatched. The CDR3 has 17 amino acids. The CDR3 DNA follows: TGTGCCAGTACTGTGGACGGGCTAGCGGGAGCGTCCGGGGAGCTGTTTTTT. This sequence encodes CASTVDGLAGASGELFF.

This chain connects TRBV10-3 to TRBJ1-1; TRBD1 aligns across 12 bases. J gave up 4 bases and V 7 bases, and 4 bases lay outside the gene matches. The CDR3 spans 14 residues. Germline V gene sequence: CDR1 ENHRY, CDR2 SYGVKD. CDR3 in amino acids: CAITQGQGATEAFF. The CDR3 nucleotides read TGTGCCATCACCCAGGGACAGGGGGCCACTGAAGCTTTCTTT.

This sequence joins TRBV7-2 and TRBJ1-4; a possible D gene is TRBD1 (5 bases). Germline CDR1 is SGHTA and CDR2 is FQGNSA. V shed 5 bases and J shed 5 bases, with 18 bases lying between them. This CDR3 is 16 amino acids long. CDR3 protein: CASSPLMAGGNEKLFF. The DNA for the CDR3 is TGTGCCAGCAGCCCCCTTATGGCGGGGGGGAATGAAAAACTGTTTTTT.

The chain joins TRBV5-4 to TRBJ2-1, with 16 positions matching TRBD2. Trimming took 5 bases from V and 5 from J; bases not matched to a gene: 7. The germline V gene encodes CDR1 SGHNT and CDR2 YYREEE (reference sequence). The CDR3 extends over 17 amino acids. In DNA, the CDR3 is TGTGCCAGCAGGGGACTAGCGGGAGGGGAGAGGCACAATGAGCAGTTCTTC. Amino acid sequence: CASRGLAGGERHNEQFF.

The chain uses TRBV10-1 and TRBJ2-7; no clear D gene. CDR1 and CDR2 (germline): WNHNN, SYGVQD (reference sequence). The CDR3 sequence is 13 residues long. The V end lost 2 bases, the J end lost 3 bases, and 8 bases lay between the germline ends. CDR3 sequence reads: CASSEEQDYEQYF. As DNA, the CDR3 is TGCGCCAGCAGTGAGGAGCAGGACTACGAGCAGTACTTC.

The chain links TRBV28 to TRBJ2-2, with no clear D. The CDR3 has 16 residues. The V gene's germline CDR1 is MDHEN and CDR2 SYDVKM. Trimming took off 5 bases at V and 0 bases at J, with 13 bases between the two ends. DNA of the CDR3: TGTGCCAGCAGTACACTCCCACGGACGAACACCGGGGAGCTGTTTTTT. Its protein product is CASSTLPRTNTGELFF.

The V gene is TRBV27, the J gene TRBJ1-2, with 10 bases that match TRBD1. The CDR3 totals 13 residues. The germline gives CDR1 MNHEY, CDR2 SMNVEV (reference sequence). The V gene end was trimmed by 6 bases and the J gene end by 7 bases; junction bases not matched to a gene: 5. CDR3 region: CASRGTGEFGYTF. CDR3 bases: TGTGCCAGCAGAGGGACAGGGGAGTTTGGCTACACCTTC.

V gene TRBV28 combines with J gene TRBJ2-1, with 15 positions matching TRBD2. The CDR3 has 18 amino acids. After removal of 2 bases from V and 10 bases from J, the junction contained 12 bases not matched to a gene. In germline, CDR1 is MDHEN, CDR2 SYDVKM. The CDR3 nucleotides are TGTGCCAGCAGTTTAGGGCGACCGGGACTAGCGGGAGGAAAGGAGCAGTTCTTC. Translated: CASSLGRPGLAGGKEQFF.

V is TRBV5-6 and J is TRBJ2-1; D is possibly TRBD2 (6 bases). V was cut by 4 bases and J by 6 bases, with 14 bases left in between. This CDR3 has 14 residues. Germline values: CDR1 SGHDT, CDR2 YYEEEE. DNA for the CDR3: TGTGCCAGCAGCCCGGGGGTGAGTACCAATGAGCAGTTCTTC. Translating it yields CASSPGVSTNEQFF.